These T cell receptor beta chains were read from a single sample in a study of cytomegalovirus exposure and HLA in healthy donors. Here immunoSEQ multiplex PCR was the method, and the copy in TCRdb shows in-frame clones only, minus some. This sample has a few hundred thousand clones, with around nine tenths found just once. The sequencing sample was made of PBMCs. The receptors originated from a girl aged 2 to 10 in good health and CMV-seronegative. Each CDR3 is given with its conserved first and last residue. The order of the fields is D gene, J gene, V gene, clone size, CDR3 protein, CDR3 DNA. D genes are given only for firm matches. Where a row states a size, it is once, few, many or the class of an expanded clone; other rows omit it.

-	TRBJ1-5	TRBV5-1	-	CASSSSGGDQPQHF	TGCGCCAGCAGCTCCTCCGGGGGGGATCAGCCCCAGCATTTT
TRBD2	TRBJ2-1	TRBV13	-	CASSSGTSGYNEQFF	TGTGCCAGCAGCTCTGGGACTAGCGGGTACAATGAGCAGTTCTTC
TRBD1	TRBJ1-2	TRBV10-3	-	CAIRGTGTDYGYTF	TGTGCCATCAGGGGGACAGGGACGGACTATGGCTACACCTTC
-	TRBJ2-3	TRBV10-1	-	CASSEISGRTQYF	TGCGCCAGCAGCGAGATAAGTGGCCGTACGCAGTATTTT
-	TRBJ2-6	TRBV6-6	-	CASSYTGAGGANVLTF	TGCGCCAGCAGTTATACCGGGGCGGGGGGGGCCAACGTCCTGACTTTC
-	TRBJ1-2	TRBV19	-	CASSIVGSTTFYGYTF	TGTGCCAGTAGTATAGTCGGCAGCACTACGTTCTATGGCTACACCTTC
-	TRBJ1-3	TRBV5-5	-	CASSFLRGGGDSGNTIYF	TGTGCCAGCAGCTTTTTGAGAGGCGGGGGAGACTCTGGAAACACCATATATTTT
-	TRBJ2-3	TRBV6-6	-	CASSYSRLHDTQYF	TGTGCCAGCAGTTACTCGAGGCTGCACGATACGCAGTATTTT
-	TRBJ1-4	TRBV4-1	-	CASSPGKRLWEKLFF	TGCGCCAGCAGCCCAGGTAAAAGGCTCTGGGAAAAACTGTTTTTT
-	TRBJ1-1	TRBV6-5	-	CASKRTGYEGTEAFF	TGTGCCAGTAAACGAACAGGGTATGAGGGCACTGAAGCTTTCTTT
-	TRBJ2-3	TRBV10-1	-	CASSQGLDTQYF	TGCGCCAGCAGCCAGGGCCTAGATACGCAGTATTTT
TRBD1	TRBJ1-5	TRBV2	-	CASDDRGNQPQHF	TGTGCCAGTGACGACAGGGGAAATCAGCCCCAGCATTTT
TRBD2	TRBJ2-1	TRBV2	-	CASSERTSGIVQQFF	TGTGCCAGCAGTGAGAGGACTAGCGGGATCGTCCAGCAGTTCTTC
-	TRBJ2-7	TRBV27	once	CASRRTGFYEQYF	TGTGCCAGCAGGCGGACGGGATTCTACGAGCAGTACTTC
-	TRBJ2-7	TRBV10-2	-	CASSSVGYEQYF	TGCGCCAGCAGTTCGGTCGGCTACGAGCAGTACTTC
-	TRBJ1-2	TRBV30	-	CACPRQDSPLGYTF	TGTGCCTGTCCCAGACAGGACAGCCCGTTGGGCTACACCTTC
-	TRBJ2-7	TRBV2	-	CASSPGLTESQEEQYF	TGTGCCAGCAGTCCTGGTTTGACAGAGAGTCAGGAGGAGCAGTACTTC